The following is a T cell receptor beta chain sequence with its context. What it recognizes is unknown. The germline CDR1 and CDR2 sequences are MNHNY and SVGAGI (reference sequence). Trimming stripped 2 bases from V and 0 bases from J, with 11 bases between. The CDR3 loop spans 15 amino acids. This sample is drawn from a study of T cell responses to AZD1222 COVID-19 vaccine. Overall study findings and caveats: There were vaccine-associated CD4 TCRs across spike, dominant at 160-218 and 743-854. White British people made up most donors, females outnumbered males, and clonal diversity was possibly underestimated. Repertoire samples came only from after the peak T cell response.

TCRdb keeps only in-frame clones here, not all; method: immunoSEQ multiplex PCR. The sample has around 110,000 clones; around 90% are singletons. This TCR derives from an adult who received the AZD1222 COVID-19 vaccine. This rearrangement joins TRBV6-6 to TRBJ2-7, with D unclear. The sample consisted of peripheral blood, taken 28 days after the second AZD1222 dose. The CDR3 nucleotides are TGTGCCAGCAGTTACGTTCGTGATAGCTCCTACGAGCAGTACTTC. As protein: CASSYVRDSSYEQYF.